This T cell receptor (beta chain) was retrieved from a study of T cells in Graves' hyperthyroidism and ophthalmopathy. CDR3 length: 19 residues. From germline, CDR1 is SEHNR and CDR2 FQNEAQ (reference sequence). J lost 4 bases, V lost 2 bases, and 20 bases had no gene match. RNA transcripts served as the template for amplifying TCR beta CDR3 regions. When the TCR CDR3 underwent first-round RT-PCR, the HTBI primer set was used. One entry per CDR3 protein results from TCRdb running MiXCR on the multiplex PCR reads. The sample carries 600,000 to 650,000 distinct CDR3 sequences, under 25% recorded once. The clonotype comes from a man between 25 and 39 years old with Graves' ophthalmopathy. Sequenced input: blood. This chain joins TRBV7-9 and TRBJ2-7; 7 bases are a match to TRBD2. CDR3 nucleotide sequence: TGTGCCAGCAGCTTAACGACGGGGGAGGGCCAAAGCAATTGGTACGAGCAGTACTTC. Its protein product is CASSLTTGEGQSNWYEQYF.